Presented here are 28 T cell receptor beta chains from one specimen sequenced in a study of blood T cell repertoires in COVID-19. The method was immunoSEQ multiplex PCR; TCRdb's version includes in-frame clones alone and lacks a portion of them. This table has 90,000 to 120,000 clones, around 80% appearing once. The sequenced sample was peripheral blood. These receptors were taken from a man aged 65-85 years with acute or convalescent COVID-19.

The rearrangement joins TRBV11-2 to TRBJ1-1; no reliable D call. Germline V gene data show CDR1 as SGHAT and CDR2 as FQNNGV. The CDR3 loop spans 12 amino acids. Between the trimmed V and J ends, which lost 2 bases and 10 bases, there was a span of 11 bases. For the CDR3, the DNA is TGTGCCAGCAGCTTAATGGCAGGAGGAGCTTTCTTT. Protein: CASSLMAGGAFF.

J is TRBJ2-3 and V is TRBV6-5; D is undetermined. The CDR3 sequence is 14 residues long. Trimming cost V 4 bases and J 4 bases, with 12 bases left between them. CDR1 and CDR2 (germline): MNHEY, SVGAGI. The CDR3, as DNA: TGTGCCAGCAGTTTTCGACAAGGCCCAGATACGCAGTATTTT. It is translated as CASSFRQGPDTQYF.

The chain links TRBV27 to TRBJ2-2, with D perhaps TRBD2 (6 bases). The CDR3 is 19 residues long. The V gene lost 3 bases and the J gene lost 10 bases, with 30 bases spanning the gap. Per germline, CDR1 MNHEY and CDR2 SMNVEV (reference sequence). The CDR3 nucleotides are TGTGCCAGCAGTTTGTTCGGGGGTTCAAGTGTGGTAGGGAAAACGGAGCTGTTTTTT. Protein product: CASSLFGGSSVVGKTELFF.

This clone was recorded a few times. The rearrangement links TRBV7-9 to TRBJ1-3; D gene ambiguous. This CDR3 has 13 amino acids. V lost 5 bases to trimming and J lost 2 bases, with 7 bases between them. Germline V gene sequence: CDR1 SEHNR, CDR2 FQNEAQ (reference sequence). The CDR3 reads CASSRAAGNTIYF. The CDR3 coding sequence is TGTGCCAGCAGCCGTGCAGCTGGAAACACCATATATTTT.

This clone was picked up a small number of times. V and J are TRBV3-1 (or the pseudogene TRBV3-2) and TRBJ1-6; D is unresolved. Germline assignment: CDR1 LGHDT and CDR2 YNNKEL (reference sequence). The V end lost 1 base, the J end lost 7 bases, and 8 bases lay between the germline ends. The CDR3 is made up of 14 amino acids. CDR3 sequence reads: CASSQARENSPLHF. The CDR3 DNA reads TGTGCCAGCAGCCAAGCCCGGGAGAATTCACCCCTCCACTTT.

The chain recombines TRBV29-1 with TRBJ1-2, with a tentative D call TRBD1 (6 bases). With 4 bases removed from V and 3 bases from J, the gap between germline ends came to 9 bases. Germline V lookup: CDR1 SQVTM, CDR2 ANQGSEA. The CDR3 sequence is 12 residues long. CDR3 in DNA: TGCAGCGTTGCCGGACAGTACTATGGCTACACCTTC. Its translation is CSVAGQYYGYTF.

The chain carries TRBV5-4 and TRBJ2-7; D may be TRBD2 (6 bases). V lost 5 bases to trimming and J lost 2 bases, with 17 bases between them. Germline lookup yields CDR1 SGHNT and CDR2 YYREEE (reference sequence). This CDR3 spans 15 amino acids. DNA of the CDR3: TGTGCCAGCAGTACGGGCGGGGATCAACCCTACGAGCAGTACTTC. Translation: CASSTGGDQPYEQYF.

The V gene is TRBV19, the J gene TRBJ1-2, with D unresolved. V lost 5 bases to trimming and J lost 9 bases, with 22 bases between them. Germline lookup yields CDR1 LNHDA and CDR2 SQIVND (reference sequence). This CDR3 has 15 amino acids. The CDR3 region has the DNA TGTGCCAGTAGTCCGACACCGGAGGAGAGGTTGCGCTACACCTTC. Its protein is CASSPTPEERLRYTF.

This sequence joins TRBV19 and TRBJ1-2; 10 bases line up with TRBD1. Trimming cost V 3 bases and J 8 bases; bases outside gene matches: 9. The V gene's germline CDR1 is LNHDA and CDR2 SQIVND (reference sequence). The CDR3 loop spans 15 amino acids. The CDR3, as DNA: TGTGCCAGTAGTATCAAGACAGGGGGCGGCGGCGGCTACACCTTC. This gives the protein CASSIKTGGGGGYTF.

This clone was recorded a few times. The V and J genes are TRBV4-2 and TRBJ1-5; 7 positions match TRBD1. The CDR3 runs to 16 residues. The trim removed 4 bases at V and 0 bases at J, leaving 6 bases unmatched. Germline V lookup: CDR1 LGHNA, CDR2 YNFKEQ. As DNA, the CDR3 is TGTGCCAGCAGCCTTACCGGGACAGATAGCAATCAGCCCCAGCATTTT. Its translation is CASSLTGTDSNQPQHF.

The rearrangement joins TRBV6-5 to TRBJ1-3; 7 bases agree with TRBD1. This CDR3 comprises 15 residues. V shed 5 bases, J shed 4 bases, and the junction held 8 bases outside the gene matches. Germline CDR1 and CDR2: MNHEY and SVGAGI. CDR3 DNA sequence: TGTGCCAGCAGTACCGACAGGGTGGGAGGAAACACCATATATTTT. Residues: CASSTDRVGGNTIYF.

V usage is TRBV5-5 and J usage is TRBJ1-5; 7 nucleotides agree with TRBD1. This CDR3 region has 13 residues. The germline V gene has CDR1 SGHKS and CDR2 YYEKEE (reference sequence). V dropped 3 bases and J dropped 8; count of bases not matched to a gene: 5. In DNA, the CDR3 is TGTGCCAGCAGCTACCAGGGGGATGAGCCCCAGCATTTT. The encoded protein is CASSYQGDEPQHF.

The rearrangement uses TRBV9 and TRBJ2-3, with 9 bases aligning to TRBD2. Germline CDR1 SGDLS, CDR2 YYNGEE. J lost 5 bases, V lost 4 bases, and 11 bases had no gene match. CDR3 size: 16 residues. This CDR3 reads CASSSPGRGGLDTQYF. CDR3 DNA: TGTGCCAGCAGCTCCCCGGGGCGGGGGGGCCTAGATACGCAGTATTTT. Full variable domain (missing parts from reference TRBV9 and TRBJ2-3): DSGVTQTPKHLITATGQRVTLRCSPRSGDLSVYWYQQSLDQGLQFLIQYYNGEERAKGNILERFSAQQFPDLHSELNLSSLELGDSALYFCASSSPGRGGLDTQYFGPGTRLTVL.

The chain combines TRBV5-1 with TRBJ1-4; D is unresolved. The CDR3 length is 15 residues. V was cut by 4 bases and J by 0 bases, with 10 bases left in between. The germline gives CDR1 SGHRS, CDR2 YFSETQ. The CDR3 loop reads CASSEKSATNEKLFF. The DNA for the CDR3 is TGCGCCAGCAGCGAGAAATCTGCAACTAATGAAAAACTGTTTTTT. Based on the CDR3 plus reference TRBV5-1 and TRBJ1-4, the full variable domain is KAGVTQTPRYLIKTRGQQVTLSCSPISGHRSVSWYQQTPGQGLQFLFEYFSETQRNKGNFPGRFSGRQFSNSRSEMNVSTLELGDSALYLCASSEKSATNEKLFFGSGTQLSVL.

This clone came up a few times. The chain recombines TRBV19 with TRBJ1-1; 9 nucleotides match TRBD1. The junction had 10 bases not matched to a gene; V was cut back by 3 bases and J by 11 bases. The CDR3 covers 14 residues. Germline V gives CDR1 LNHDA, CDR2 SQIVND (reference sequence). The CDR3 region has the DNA TGTGCCAGTAGTATCGCCTCACAGGGGGCTCTGGCTTTCTTT. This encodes CASSIASQGALAFF. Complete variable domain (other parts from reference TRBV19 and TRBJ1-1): DGGITQSPKYLFRKEGQNVTLSCEQNLNHDAMYWYRQDPGQGLRLIYYSQIVNDFQKGDIAEGYSVSREKKESFPLTVTSAQKNPTAFYLCASSIASQGALAFFGQGTRLTVV.

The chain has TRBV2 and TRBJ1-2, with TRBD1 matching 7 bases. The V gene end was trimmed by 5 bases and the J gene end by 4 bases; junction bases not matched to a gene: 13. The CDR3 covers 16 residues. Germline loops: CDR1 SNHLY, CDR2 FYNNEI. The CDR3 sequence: CASSTPPGGPLYGYTF. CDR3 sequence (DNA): TGTGCCAGCAGTACGCCGCCAGGGGGGCCCCTCTATGGCTACACCTTC.

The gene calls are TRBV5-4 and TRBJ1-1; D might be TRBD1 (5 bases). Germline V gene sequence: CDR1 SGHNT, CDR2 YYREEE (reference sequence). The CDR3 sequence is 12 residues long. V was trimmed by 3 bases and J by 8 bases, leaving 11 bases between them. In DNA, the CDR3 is TGTGCCAGCAGCTCCCAGGGTAAGGAAGCTTTCTTT. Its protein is CASSSQGKEAFF.

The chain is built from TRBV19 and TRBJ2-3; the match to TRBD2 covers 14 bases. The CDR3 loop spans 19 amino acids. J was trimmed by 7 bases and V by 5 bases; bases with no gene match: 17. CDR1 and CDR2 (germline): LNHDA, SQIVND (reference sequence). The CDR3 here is CASSAGLAGGTQHFYTQYF. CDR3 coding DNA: TGTGCCAGTAGTGCCGGACTAGCGGGGGGTACCCAACACTTTTATACGCAGTATTTT.

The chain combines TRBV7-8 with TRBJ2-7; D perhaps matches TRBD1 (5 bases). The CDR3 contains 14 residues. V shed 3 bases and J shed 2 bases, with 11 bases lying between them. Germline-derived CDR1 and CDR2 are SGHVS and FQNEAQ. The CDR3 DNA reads TGTGCCAGCAGCTTTGCAGGGATTACCTACGAGCAGTACTTC. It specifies CASSFAGITYEQYF. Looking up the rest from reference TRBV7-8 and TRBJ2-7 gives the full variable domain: GAGVSQSPRYKVAKRGQDVALRCDPISGHVSLFWYQQALGQGPEFLTYFQNEAQLDKSGLPSDRFFAERPEGSVSTLKIQRTQQEDSAVYLCASSFAGITYEQYFGPGTRLTVT.

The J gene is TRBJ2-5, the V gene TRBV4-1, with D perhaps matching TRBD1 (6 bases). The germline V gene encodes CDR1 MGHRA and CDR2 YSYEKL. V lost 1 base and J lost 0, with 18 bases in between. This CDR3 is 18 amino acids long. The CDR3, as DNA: TGCGCCAGCAGCCAAGCGGCCTCAGGGGTAGGTGACCAAGAGACCCAGTACTTC. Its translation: CASSQAASGVGDQETQYF.

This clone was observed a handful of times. CDR3 in DNA: TGTGCCAGCTCACCGAGAGTTTTTGGGACAGGGCAGAACGGGGAGCTGTTTTTT. Amino acids: CASSPRVFGTGQNGELFF. The V and J genes are TRBV18 and TRBJ2-2; the match to TRBD1 covers 9 bases. CDR3 length: 18 residues. J gave up 7 bases and V 3 bases, and 15 bases lay outside the gene matches. CDR1 and CDR2 from the germline V gene are KGHSH and LQKENI.

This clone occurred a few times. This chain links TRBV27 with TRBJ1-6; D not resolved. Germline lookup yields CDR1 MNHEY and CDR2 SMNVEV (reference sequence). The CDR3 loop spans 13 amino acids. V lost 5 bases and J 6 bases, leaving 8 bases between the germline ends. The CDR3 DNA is TGTGCCAGCAGTACGGTCCTTAATTCACCCCTCCACTTT. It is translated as CASSTVLNSPLHF.

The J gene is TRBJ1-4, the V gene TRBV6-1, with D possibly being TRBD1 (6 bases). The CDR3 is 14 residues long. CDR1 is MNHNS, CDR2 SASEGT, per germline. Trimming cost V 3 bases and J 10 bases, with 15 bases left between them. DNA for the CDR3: TGTGCCAGCAGTGACCTACAGGGCAGCGGAAAACTGTTTTTT. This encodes CASSDLQGSGKLFF.

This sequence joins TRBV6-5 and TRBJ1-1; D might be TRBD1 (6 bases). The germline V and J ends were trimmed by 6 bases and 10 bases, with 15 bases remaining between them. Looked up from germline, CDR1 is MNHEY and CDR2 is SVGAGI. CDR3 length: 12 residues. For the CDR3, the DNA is TGTGCCAGCAGAAACAGGGTAGGGATAGCTTTCTTT. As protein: CASRNRVGIAFF.

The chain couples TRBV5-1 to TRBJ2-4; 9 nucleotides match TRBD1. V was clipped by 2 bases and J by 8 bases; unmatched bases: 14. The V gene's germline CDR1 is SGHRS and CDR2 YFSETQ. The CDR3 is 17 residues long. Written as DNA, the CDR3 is TGCGCCAGCAGCTTAATTCCCTCCGGGACAGGGCTCCACATTCAGTACTTC. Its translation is CASSLIPSGTGLHIQYF. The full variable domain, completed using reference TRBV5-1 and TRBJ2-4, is KAGVTQTPRYLIKTRGQQVTLSCSPISGHRSVSWYQQTPGQGLQFLFEYFSETQRNKGNFPGRFSGRQFSNSRSEMNVSTLELGDSALYLCASSLIPSGTGLHIQYFGAGTRLSVL.

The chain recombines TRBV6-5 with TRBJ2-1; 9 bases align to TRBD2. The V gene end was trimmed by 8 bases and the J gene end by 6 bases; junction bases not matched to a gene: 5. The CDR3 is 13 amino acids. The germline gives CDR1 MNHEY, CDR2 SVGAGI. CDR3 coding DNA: TGTGCCAGCGCAGCGGGGGGCGGCAATGAGCAGTTCTTC. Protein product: CASAAGGGNEQFF.

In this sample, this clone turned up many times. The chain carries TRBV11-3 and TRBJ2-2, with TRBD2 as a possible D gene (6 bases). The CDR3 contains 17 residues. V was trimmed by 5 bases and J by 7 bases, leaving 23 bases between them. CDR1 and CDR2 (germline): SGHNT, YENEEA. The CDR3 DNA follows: TGTGCCAGCAGCCCCTCGGGGTGGAGGGAGTCCGTCGGGGAGCTGTTTTTT. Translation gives CASSPSGWRESVGELFF.

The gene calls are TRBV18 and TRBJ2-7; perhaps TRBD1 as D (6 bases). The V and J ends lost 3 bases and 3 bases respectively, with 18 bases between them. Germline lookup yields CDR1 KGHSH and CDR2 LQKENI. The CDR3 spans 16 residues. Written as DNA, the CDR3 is TGTGCCAGCTCACCGGAAGGGCGGCGAGGGGGCTACGAGCAGTACTTC. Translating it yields CASSPEGRRGGYEQYF.